This T cell receptor (beta chain) was documented in a study of T-cell reconstitution after alpha-beta-depleted transplantation in children listed by TCRdb under 2016. Study-wide context: Using TCR repertoire profiling, the study followed T-cell immune reconstitution in a quantitative way in children after TCRalphabeta/CD19-depleted allogeneic hematopoietic cell transplantation.

The CDR3 numbers 15 residues from cysteine through phenylalanine. Just the 45-base CDR3 DNA is kept, in frame starting at base 1. After removal of 2 bases from V and 3 bases from J, the junction retains 6 bases not matched to a gene. The CDR1 and CDR2 encoded by the germline V gene are SGHTA and FQGNSA. A few counts support this clonotype. Its antigen is unknown. There are no base qualities to consult, and no much larger clone falls within one base. The library came from PCR. Sequencing was performed on an Illumina HiSeq 2500. Molecular barcoding was employed in the preparation of TCR libraries, with unique molecular identifiers being used to normalize TCRbeta repertoire quantification. Clones were called with MiXCR by TCRdb after fastp trimmed the public reads at Q25, and only in-frame beta chains were retained. Every entry covers one CDR3 protein and lists the most common genes and DNA from its rows. The sample table shows roughly 500,000 distinct CDR3 sequences, and around a third are seen once. In total, the top ten clones hold 2% to 3% of the sample.

The rearranged chain carries TRBV7-2 and TRBJ1-1; 7 bases in the junction line up with TRBD1. Here the sequenced sample was PBMCs from the stem cell graft donor, taken from the stem cell graft. This TCR derives from a human donor who donated a stem cell graft to a child with aplastic anemia. The CDR3 protein is CASSLMGQLDTEAFF. The bases read TGTGCCAGCAGCTTAATGGGACAGTTGGACACTGAAGCTTTCTTT. The variable domain in full, with residues beyond the CDR3 obtained from the reference TRBV7-2 and TRBJ1-1 genes, is GAGVSQSPSNKVTEKGKDVELRCDPISGHTALYWYRQSLGQGLEFLIYFQGNSAPDKSGLPSDRFSAERTGGSVSTLTIQRTQQEDSAVYLCASSLMGQLDTEAFFGQGTRLTVV.